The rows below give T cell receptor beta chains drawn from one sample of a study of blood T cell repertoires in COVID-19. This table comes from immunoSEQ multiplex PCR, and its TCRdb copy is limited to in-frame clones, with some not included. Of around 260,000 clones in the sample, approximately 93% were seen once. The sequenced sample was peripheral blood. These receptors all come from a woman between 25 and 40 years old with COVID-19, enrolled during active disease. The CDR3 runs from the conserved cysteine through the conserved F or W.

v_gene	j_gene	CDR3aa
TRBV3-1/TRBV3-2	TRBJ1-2	CASSQGRTYRGHGYTF
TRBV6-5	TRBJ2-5	CASANRETQYF
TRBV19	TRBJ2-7	CASMGTASSYEQYF
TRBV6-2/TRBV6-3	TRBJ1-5	CASSRTGEYQPQHF
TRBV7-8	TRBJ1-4	CASSGPRWGREKLFF
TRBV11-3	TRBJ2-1	CASSLGLAGVSEEQFF
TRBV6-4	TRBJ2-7	CASSPDGGYEQYF
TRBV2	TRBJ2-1	CASSEGHSSYNEQFF
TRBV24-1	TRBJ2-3	CATSRRTGGSGDTQYF
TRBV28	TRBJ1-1	CASSLRGGGTEAFF
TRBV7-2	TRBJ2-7	CASSLMAGQGGEQYF
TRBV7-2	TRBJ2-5	CASTVGGGRAETQYF
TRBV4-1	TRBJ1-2	CASSHTGGNYGYTF
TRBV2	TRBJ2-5	CASSDSGTSKETQYF
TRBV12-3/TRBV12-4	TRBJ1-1	CASSLRDTLGAFF
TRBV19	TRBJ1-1	CASSIGRGIGNTEAFF
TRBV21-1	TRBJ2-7	CASSKARQGSFGMDF
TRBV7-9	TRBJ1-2	CASSPGGVFYTF
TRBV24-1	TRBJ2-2	CATGQTNTGELFF
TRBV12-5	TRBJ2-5	CASGFPSSLETQYF
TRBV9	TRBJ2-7	CASSVGGRGAYEQYF
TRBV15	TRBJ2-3	CATSRYKREDLADTQYF
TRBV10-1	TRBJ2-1	CASSGSLGNEQFF
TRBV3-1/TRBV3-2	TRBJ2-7	CASSQDRLSYEQYF
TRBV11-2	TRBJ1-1	CASSFDGGMNTEAFF
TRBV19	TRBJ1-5	CASSTQSTGNQPQHF
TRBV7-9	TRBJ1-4	CASSLGGTFYEKLFF
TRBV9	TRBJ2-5	CASSVRQDQETQYF
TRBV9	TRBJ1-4	CASSVDGRSRSLFF